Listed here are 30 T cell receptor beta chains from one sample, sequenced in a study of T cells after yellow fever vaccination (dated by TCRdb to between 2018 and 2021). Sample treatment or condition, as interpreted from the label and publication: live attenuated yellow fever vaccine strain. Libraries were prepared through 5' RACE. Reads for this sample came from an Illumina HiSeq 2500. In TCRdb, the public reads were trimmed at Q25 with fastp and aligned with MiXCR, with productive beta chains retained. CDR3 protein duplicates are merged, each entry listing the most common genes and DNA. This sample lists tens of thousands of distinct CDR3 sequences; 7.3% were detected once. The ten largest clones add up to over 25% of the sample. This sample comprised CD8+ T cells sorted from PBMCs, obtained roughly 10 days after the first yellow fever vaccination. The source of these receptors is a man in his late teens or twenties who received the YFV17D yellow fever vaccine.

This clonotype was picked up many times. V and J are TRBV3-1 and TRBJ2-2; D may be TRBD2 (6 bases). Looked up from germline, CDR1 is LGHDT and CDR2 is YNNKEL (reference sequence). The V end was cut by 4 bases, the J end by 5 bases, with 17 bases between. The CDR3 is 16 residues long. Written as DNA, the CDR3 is TGTGCCAGCAGCCCCCCGGGGGAGCCCGGGACCGGGGAGCTGTTTTTT. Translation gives CASSPPGEPGTGELFF.

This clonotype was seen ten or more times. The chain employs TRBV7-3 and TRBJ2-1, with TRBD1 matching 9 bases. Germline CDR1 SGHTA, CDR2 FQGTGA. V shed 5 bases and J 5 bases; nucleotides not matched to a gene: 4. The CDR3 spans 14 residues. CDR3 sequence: CASSGQGFDNEQFF. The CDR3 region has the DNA TGTGCCAGCAGCGGACAGGGGTTCGACAATGAGCAGTTCTTC. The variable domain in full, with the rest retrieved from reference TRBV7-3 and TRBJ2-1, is GAGVSQTPSNKVTEKGKYVELRCDPISGHTALYWYRQSLGQGPEFLIYFQGTGAADDSGLPNDRFFAVRPEGSVSTLKIQRTERGDSAVYLCASSGQGFDNEQFFGPGTRLTVL.

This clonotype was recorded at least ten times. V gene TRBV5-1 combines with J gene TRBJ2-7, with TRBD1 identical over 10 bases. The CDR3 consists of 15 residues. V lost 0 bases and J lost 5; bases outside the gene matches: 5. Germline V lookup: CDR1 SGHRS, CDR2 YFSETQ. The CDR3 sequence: CASSLEGQGSDEQYF. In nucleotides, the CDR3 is TGCGCCAGCAGCTTGGAGGGACAGGGGAGTGACGAGCAGTACTTC.

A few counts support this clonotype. CDR3: CASSPSGSNQPQHF. DNA of the CDR3: TGTGCCAGCAGCCCCTCTGGGAGTAATCAGCCCCAGCATTTT. The rearrangement links TRBV7-2 to TRBJ1-5; D unresolved. This CDR3 is built from 14 residues. The germline V gene has CDR1 SGHTA and CDR2 FQGNSA. V gave up 5 bases and J gave up 4 bases, with 12 bases separating them.

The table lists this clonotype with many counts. The chain's CDR3 is CASSEGRGNEKLFF. For the CDR3, the DNA is TGTGCCAGCAGTGAAGGACGGGGGAATGAAAAACTGTTTTTT. The chain uses TRBV6-1 and TRBJ1-4, with D possibly matching TRBD1 (5 bases). The ends were cut back, 1 base at V and 5 bases at J, with 8 bases in the middle. CDR1 and CDR2 (germline): MNHNS, SASEGT. The CDR3 length is 14 residues.

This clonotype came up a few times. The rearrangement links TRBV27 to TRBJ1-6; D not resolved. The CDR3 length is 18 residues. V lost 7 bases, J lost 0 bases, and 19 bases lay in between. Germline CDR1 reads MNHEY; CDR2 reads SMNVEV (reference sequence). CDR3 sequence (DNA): TGTGCCAGCACCGATAATCGGGGAGGTAGCTCCTATAATTCACCCCTCCACTTT. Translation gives CASTDNRGGSSYNSPLHF.

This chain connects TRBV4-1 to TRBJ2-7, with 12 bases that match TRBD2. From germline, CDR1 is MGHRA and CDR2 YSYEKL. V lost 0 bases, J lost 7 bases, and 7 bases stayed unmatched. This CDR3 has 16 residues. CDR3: CASSQEPSGGAGEQYF. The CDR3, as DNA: TGCGCCAGCAGCCAAGAGCCTAGCGGGGGGGCTGGTGAGCAGTACTTC.

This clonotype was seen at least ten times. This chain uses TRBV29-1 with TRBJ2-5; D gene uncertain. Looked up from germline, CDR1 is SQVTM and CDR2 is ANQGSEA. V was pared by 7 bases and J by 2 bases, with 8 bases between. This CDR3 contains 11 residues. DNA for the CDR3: TGCAGCGCCATTCGACAAGAGACCCAGTACTTC. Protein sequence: CSAIRQETQYF.

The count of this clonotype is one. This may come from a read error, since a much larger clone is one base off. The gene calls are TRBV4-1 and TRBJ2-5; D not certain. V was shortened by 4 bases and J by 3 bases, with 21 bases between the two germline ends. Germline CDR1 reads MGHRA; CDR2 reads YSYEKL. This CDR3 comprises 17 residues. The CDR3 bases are TGCGCCAGCAGCCCCCGGTTACTGGGCCGAAGCGAAGAGACCCAGTACTTC. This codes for CASSPRLLGRSEETQYF.

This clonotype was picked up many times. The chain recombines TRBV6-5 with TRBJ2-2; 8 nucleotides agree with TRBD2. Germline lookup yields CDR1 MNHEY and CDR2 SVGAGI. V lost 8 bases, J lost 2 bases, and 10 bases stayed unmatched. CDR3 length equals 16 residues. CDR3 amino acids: CASGQGLAGNTGELFF. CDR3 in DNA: TGTGCCAGCGGCCAAGGGCTAGCGGGTAACACCGGGGAGCTGTTTTTT.

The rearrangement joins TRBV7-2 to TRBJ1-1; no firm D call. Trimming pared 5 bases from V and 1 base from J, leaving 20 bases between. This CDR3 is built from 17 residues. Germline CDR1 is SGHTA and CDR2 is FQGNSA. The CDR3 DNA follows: TGTGCCAGCAGCCTACCTTTTACTATGGCTCAGAACACTGAAGCTTTCTTT. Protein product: CASSLPFTMAQNTEAFF.

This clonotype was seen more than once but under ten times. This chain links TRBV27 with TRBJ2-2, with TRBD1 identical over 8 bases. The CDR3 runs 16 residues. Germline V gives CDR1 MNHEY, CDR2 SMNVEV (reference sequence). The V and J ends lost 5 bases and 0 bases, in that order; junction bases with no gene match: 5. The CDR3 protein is CASSTMDRANTGELFF. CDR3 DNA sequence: TGTGCCAGCAGTACTATGGACAGGGCGAACACCGGGGAGCTGTTTTTT.

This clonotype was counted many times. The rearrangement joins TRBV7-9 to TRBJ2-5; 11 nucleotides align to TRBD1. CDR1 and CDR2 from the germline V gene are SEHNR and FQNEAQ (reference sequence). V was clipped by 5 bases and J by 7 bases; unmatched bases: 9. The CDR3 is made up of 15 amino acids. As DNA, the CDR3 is TGTGCCAGCAGCCACCCGGACAGGGGGCTGGGGACCCAGTACTTC. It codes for CASSHPDRGLGTQYF.

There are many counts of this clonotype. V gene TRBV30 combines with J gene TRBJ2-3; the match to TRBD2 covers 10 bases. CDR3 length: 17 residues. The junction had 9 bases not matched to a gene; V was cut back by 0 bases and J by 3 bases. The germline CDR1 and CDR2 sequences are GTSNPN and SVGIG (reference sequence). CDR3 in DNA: TGTGCCTGGAGTGTGTACGGGACTAGCGCCGGTACAGATACGCAGTATTTT. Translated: CAWSVYGTSAGTDTQYF.

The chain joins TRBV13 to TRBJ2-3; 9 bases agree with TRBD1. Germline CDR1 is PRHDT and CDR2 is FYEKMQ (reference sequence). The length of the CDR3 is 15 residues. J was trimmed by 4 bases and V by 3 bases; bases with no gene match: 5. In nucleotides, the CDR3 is TGTGCCAGCAGCTTGGGACAGGGAAGTTCAGATACGCAGTATTTT. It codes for CASSLGQGSSDTQYF.

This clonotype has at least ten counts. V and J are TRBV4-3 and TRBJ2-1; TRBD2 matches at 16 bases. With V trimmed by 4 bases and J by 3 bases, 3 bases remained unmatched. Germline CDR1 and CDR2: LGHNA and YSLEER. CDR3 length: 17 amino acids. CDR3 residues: CASSPGLAGGYYNEQFF. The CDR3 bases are TGCGCCAGCAGCCCGGGACTAGCGGGGGGGTACTACAATGAGCAGTTCTTC.

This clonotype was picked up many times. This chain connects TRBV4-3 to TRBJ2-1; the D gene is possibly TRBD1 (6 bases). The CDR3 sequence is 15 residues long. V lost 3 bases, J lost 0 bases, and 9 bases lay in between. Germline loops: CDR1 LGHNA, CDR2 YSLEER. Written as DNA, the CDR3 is TGCGCCAGCAGCCAGACAGGAGACTCCTACAATGAGCAGTTCTTC. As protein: CASSQTGDSYNEQFF.

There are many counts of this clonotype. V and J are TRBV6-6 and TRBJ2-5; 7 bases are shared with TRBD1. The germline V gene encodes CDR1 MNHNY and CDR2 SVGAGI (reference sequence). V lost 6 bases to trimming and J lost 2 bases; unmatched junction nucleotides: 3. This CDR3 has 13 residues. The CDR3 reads CASSRDSQETQYF. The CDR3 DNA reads TGTGCCAGCAGCCGGGACAGTCAAGAGACCCAGTACTTC.

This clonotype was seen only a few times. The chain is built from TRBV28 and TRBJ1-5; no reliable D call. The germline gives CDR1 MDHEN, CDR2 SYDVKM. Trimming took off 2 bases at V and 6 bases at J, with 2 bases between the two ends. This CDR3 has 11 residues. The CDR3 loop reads CASSLSQPQHF. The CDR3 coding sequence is TGTGCCAGCAGTTTAAGTCAGCCCCAGCATTTT.

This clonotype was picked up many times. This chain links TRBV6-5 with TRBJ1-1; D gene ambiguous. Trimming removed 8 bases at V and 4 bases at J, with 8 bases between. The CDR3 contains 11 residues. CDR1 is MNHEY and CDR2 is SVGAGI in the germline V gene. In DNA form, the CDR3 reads TGTGCCAGCGAGGTTGGCACTGAAGCTTTCTTT. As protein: CASEVGTEAFF.

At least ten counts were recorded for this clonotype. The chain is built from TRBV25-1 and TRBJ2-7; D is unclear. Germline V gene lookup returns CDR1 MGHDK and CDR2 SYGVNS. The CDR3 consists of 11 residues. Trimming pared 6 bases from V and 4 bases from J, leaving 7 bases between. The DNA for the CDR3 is TGTGCCAGCAGAATCGGTTACGAGCAGTACGTC. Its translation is CASRIGYEQYV.

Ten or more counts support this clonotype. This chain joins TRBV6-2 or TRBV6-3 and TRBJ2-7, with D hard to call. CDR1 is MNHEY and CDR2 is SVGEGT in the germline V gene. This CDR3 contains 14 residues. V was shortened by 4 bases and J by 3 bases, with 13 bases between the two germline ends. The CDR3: CASSFGWQIYEQYV. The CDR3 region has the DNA TGTGCCAGCAGTTTTGGTTGGCAGATCTACGAGCAGTACGTC.

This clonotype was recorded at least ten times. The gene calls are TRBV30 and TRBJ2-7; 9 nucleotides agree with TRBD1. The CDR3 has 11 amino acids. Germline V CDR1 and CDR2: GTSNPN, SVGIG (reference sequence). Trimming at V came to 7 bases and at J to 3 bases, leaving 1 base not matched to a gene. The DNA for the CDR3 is TGTGCCTCGGACAGGGGCTACGAGCAGTACTTC. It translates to CASDRGYEQYF.

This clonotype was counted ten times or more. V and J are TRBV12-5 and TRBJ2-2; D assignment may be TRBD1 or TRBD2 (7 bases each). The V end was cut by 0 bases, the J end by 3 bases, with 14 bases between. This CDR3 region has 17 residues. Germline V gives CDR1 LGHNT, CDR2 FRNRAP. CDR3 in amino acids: CASGLVWEGADTGELFF. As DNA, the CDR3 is TGTGCTAGTGGTTTGGTATGGGAGGGGGCGGACACCGGGGAGCTGTTTTTT.

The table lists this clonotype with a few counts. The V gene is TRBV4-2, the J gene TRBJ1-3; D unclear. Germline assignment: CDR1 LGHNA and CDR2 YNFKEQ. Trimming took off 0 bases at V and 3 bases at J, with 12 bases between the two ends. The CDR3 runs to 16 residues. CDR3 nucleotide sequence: TGTGCCAGCAGCCAAGAGCGGCGCCAACATGGAAACACCATATATTTT. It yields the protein CASSQERRQHGNTIYF.

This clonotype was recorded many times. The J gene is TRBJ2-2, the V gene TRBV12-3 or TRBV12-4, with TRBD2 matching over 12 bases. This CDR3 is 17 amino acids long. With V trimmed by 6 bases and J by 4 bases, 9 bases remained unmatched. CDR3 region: CASSPSTSGGRTGELFF. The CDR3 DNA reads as TGTGCCAGCAGCCCTTCGACTAGCGGGGGACGCACCGGGGAGCTGTTTTTT.

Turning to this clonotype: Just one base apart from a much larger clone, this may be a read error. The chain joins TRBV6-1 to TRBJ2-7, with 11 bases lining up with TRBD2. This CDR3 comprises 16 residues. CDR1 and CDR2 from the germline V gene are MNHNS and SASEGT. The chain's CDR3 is CDSGTNLAGGSYEQYF. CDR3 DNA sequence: TGTGACAGCGGGACCAATCTAGCGGGGGGATCCTACGAGCAGTACTTC.

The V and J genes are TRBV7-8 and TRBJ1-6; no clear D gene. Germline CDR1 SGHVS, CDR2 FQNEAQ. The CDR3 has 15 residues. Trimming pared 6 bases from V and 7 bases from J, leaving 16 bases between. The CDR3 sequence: CASSPGLRANSPLHF. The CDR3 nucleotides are TGTGCCAGCAGTCCCGGGTTACGGGCCAATTCACCCCTCCACTTT. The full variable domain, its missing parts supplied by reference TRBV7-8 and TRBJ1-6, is GAGVSQSPRYKVAKRGQDVALRCDPISGHVSLFWYQQALGQGPEFLTYFQNEAQLDKSGLPSDRFFAERPEGSVSTLKIQRTQQEDSAVYLCASSPGLRANSPLHFGNGTRLTVT.

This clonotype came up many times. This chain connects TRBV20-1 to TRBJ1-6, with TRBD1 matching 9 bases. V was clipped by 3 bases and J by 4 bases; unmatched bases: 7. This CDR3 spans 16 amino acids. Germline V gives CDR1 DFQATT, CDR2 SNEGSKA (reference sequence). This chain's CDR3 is CSASEMDRGYNSPLHF. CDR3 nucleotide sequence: TGCAGTGCTAGTGAAATGGACAGGGGATATAATTCACCCCTCCACTTT.

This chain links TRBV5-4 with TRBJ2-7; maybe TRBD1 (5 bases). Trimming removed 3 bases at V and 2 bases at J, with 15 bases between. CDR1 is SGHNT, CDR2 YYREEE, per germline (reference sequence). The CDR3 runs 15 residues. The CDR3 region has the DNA TGTGCCAGCAGCTCGATACAGGCTTTTCCCTACGAGCAGTACTTC. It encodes CASSSIQAFPYEQYF.